This TCR beta chain was identified during a study of T cells in Graves' hyperthyroidism and ophthalmopathy. V lost 10 bases and J 3 bases, leaving 22 bases between the germline ends. Germline loops: CDR1 KGHDR, CDR2 SFDVKD. The CDR3 runs 16 residues. Patients aged 18 to 65 with hyperthyroidism were newly diagnosed, with duration under 2 months. Based on clinical symptoms, serum thyroxine and TRAb, thyroid ultrasound and orbital computed tomography, diagnoses were reached. This sample holds PBMCs from roughly 10 ml fresh peripheral blood. Researchers amplified the TCR beta CDR3 regions from RNA transcripts. First-round RT-PCR of the TCR CDR3 relied on the HTBI primer set. One entry per CDR3 protein results from TCRdb running MiXCR on the multiplex PCR reads. The profile covers some 270,000 distinct CDR3 sequences, with approximately 13% appearing a single time and 7.9% taken by the ten largest.

Material for sequencing was blood. The origin of this receptor is a middle-aged woman with Graves' hyperthyroidism. The genes are TRBV24-1 and TRBJ2-3; perhaps TRBD2 as D (7 bases). The CDR3 bases are TGTGCCACTGGGGGGGGCGGGGCCCGTGCGACAGATACGCAGTATTTT. Protein sequence: CATGGGGARATDTQYF.